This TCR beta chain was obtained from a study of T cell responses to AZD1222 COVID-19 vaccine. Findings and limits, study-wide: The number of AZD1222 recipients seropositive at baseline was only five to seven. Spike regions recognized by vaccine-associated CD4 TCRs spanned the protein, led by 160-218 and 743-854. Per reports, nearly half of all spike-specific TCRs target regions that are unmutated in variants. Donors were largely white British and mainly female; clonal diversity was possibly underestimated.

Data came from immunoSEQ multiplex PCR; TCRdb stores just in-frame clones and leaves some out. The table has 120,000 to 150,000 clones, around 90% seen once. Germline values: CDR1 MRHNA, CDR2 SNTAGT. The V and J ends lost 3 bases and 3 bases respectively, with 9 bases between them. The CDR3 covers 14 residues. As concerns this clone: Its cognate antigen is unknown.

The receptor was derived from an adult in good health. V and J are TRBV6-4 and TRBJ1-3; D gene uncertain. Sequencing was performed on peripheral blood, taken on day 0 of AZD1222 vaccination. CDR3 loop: CASSERADGNTIYF. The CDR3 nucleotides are TGTGCCAGCAGTGAGCGGGCAGATGGAAACACCATATATTTT.